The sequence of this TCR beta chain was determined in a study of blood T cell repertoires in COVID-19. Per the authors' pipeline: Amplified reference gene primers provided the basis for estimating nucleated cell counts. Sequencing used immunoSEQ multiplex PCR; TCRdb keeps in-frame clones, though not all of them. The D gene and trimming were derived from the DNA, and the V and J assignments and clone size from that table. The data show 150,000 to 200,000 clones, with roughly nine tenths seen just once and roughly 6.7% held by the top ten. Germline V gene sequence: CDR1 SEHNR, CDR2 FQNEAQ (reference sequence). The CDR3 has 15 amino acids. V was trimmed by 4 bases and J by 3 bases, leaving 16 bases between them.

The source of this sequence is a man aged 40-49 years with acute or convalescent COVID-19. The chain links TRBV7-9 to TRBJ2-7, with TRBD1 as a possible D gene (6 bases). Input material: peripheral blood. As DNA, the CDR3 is TGTGCCAGCAGCTCAGCCCCCGGGACAATCTACGAGCAGTACTTC. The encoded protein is CASSSAPGTIYEQYF.